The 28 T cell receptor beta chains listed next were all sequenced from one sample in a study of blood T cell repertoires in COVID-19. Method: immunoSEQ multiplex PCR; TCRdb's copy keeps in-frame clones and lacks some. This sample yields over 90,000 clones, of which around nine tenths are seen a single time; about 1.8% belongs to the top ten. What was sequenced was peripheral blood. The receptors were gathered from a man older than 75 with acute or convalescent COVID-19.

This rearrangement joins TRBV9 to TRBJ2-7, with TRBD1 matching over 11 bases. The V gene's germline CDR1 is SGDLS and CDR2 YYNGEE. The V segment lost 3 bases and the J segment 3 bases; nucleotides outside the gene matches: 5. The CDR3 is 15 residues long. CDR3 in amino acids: CASSAGTGGLYEQYF. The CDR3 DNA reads TGTGCCAGCAGCGCCGGGACAGGGGGACTCTACGAGCAGTACTTC.

This CDR3 is CASSSQGEGTEAFF. The CDR3 DNA sequence: TGCGCCAGCAGCTCACAGGGGGAAGGCACTGAAGCTTTCTTT. The chain links TRBV5-1 to TRBJ1-1; 8 positions agree with TRBD1. After removal of 3 bases from V and 4 bases from J, the junction contained 5 bases not matched to a gene. The CDR3 totals 14 residues. The V gene's germline CDR1 is SGHRS and CDR2 YFSETQ.

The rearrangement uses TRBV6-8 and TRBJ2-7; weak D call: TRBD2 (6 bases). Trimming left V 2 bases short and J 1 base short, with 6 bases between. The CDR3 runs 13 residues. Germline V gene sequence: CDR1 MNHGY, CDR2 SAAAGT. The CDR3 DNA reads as TGTGCCAGCAGTTACCGGGAGTCCTACGAGCAGTACTTC. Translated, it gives CASSYRESYEQYF.

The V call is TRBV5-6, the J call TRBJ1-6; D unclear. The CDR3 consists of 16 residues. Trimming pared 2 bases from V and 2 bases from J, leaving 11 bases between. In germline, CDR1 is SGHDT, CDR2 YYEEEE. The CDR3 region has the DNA TGTGCCAGCAGCTTTCGACAAACCCCCTATAATTCACCCCTCCACTTT. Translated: CASSFRQTPYNSPLHF.

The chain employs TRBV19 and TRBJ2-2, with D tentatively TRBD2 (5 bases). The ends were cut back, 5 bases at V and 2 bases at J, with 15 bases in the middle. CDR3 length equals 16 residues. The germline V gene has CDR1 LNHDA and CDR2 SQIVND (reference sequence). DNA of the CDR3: TGTGCCAGTAGTTTCTCGGGATCTTACAACACCGGGGAGCTGTTTTTT. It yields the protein CASSFSGSYNTGELFF.

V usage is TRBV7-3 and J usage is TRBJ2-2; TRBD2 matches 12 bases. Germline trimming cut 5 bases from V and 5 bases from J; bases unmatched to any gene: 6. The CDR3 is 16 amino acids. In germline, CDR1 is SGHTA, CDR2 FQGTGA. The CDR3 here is CASSPLAGGGTGELFF. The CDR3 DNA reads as TGTGCCAGCAGCCCACTAGCGGGAGGAGGGACCGGGGAGCTGTTTTTT. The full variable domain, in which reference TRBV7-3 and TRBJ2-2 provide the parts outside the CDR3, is GAGVSQTPSNKVTEKGKYVELRCDPISGHTALYWYRQSLGQGPEFLIYFQGTGAADDSGLPNDRFFAVRPEGSVSTLKIQRTERGDSAVYLCASSPLAGGGTGELFFGEGSRLTVL.

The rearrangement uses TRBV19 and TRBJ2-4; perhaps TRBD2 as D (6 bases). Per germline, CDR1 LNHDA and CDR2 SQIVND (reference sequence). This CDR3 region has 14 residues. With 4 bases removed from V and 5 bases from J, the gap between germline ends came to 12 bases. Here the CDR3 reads CASSSKTSQNIQYF. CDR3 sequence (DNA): TGTGCCAGTAGTAGTAAGACTAGTCAAAACATTCAGTACTTC.

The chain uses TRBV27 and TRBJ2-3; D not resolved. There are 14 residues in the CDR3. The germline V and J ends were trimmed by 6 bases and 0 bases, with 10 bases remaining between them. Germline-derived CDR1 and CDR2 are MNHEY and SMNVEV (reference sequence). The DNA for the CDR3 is TGTGCCAGCAGACTGACGACTAGCACAGATACGCAGTATTTT. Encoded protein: CASRLTTSTDTQYF.

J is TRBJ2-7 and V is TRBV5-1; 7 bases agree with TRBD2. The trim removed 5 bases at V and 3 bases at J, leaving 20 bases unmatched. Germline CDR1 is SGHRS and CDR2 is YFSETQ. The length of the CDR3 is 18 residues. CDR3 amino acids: CASSPDGRYGGTLYEQYF. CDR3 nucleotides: TGCGCCAGCAGTCCCGACGGGAGGTATGGGGGGACTCTCTACGAGCAGTACTTC. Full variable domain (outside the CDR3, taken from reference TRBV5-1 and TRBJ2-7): KAGVTQTPRYLIKTRGQQVTLSCSPISGHRSVSWYQQTPGQGLQFLFEYFSETQRNKGNFPGRFSGRQFSNSRSEMNVSTLELGDSALYLCASSPDGRYGGTLYEQYFGPGTRLTVT.

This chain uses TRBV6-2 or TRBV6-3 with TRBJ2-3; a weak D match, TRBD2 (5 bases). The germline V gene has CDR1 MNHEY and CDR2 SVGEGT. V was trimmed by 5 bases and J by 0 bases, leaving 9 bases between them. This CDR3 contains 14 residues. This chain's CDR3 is CASSLRTSTDTQYF. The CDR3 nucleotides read TGTGCCAGCAGTCTACGGACTAGCACAGATACGCAGTATTTT.

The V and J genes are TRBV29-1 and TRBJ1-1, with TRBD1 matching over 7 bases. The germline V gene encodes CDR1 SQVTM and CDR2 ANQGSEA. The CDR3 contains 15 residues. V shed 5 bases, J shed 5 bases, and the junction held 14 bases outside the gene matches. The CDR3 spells CSVSLTGLGLTEAFF. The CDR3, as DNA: TGCAGCGTTTCGCTGACAGGGCTCGGTTTGACTGAAGCTTTCTTT.

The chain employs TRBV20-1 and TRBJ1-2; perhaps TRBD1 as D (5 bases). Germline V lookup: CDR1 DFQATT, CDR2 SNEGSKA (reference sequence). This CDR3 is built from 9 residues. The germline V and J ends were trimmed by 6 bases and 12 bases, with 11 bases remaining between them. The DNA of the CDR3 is TGCAGTGCCAAATGGGGGGACACCTTC. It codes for CSAKWGDTF.

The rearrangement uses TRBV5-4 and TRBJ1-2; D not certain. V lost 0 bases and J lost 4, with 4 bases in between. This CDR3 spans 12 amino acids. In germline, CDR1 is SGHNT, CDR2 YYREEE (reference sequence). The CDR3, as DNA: TGTGCCAGCAGCTTGGCCCTCTATGGCTACACCTTC. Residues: CASSLALYGYTF. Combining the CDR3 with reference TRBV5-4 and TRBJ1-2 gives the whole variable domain ETGVTQSPTHLIKTRGQQVTLRCSSQSGHNTVSWYQQALGQGPQFIFQYYREEENGRGNFPPRFSGLQFPNYSSELNVNALELDDSALYLCASSLALYGYTFGSGTRLTVV.

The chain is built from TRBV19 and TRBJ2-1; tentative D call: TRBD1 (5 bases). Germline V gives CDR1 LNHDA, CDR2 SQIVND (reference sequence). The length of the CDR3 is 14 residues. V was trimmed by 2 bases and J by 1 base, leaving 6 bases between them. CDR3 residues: CASSIQGSYNEQFF. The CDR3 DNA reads TGTGCCAGTAGTATACAGGGTTCCTACAATGAGCAGTTCTTC. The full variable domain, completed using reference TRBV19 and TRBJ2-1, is DGGITQSPKYLFRKEGQNVTLSCEQNLNHDAMYWYRQDPGQGLRLIYYSQIVNDFQKGDIAEGYSVSREKKESFPLTVTSAQKNPTAFYLCASSIQGSYNEQFFGPGTRLTVL.

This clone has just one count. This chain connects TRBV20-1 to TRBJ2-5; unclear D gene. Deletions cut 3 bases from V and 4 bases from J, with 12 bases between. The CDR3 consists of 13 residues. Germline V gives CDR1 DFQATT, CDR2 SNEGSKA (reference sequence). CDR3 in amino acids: CSASLPRSETQYF. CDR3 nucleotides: TGCAGTGCTAGTCTCCCCAGGTCAGAGACCCAGTACTTC.

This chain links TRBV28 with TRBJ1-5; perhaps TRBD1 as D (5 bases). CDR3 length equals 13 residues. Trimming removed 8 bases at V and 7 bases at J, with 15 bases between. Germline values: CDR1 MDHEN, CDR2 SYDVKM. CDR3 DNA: TGTGCCAGCTATAACGGCGGGACCCAGCCCCAGCATTTT. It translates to CASYNGGTQPQHF.

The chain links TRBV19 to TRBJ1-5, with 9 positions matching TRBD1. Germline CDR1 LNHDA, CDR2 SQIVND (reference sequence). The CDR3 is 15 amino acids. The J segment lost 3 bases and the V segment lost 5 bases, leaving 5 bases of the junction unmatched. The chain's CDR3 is CASSSRTGANQPQHF. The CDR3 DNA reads TGTGCCAGTAGTTCTCGGACAGGGGCCAATCAGCCCCAGCATTTT.

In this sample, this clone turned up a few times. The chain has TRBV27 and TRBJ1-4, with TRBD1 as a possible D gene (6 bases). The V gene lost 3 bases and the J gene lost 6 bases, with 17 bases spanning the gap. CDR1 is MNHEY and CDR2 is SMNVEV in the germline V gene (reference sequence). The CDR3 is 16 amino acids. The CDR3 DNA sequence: TGTGCCAGCAGTTTCTCCCATCGCAGGGGTGATGAAAAACTGTTTTTT. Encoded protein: CASSFSHRRGDEKLFF.

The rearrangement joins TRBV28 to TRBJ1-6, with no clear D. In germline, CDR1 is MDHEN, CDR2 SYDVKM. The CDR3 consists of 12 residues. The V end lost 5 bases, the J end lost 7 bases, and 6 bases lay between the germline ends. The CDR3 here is CASSGLNSPLHF. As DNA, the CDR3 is TGTGCCAGCAGTGGACTCAATTCACCCCTCCACTTT.

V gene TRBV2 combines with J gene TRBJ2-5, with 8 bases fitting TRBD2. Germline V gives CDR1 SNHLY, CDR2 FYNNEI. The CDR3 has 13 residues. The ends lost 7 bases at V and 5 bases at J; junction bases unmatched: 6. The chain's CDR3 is CASTPGREETQYF. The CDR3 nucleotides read TGTGCCAGCACCCCCGGGAGGGAGGAGACCCAGTACTTC.

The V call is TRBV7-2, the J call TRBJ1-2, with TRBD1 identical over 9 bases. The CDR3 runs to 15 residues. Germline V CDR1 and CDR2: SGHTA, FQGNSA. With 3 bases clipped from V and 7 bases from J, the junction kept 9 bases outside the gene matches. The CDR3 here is CASSFLRQGEGGYTF. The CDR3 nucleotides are TGTGCCAGCAGCTTCCTTCGACAGGGGGAGGGTGGCTACACCTTC.

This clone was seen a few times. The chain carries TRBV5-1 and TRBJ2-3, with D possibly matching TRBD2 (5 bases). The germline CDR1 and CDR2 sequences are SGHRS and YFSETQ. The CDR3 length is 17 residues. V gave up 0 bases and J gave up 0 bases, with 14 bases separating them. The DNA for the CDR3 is TGCGCCAGCAGCTTGGATAGGTTGGCGGGCAGCACAGATACGCAGTATTTT. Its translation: CASSLDRLAGSTDTQYF. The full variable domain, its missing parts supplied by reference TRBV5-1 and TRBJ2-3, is KAGVTQTPRYLIKTRGQQVTLSCSPISGHRSVSWYQQTPGQGLQFLFEYFSETQRNKGNFPGRFSGRQFSNSRSEMNVSTLELGDSALYLCASSLDRLAGSTDTQYFGPGTRLTVL.

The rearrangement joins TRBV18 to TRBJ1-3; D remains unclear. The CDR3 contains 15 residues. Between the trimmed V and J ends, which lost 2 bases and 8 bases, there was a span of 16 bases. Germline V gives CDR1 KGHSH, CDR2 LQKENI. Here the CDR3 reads CASSPSRELGDTIYF. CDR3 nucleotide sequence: TGTGCCAGCTCACCAAGTCGGGAGCTCGGGGACACCATATATTTT.

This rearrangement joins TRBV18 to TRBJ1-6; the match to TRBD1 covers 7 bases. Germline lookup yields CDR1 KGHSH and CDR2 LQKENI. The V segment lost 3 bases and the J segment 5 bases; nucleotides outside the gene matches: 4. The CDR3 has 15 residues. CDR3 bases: TGTGCCAGCTCACCGGACAGGAGCCATAATTCACCCCTCCACTTT. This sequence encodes CASSPDRSHNSPLHF.

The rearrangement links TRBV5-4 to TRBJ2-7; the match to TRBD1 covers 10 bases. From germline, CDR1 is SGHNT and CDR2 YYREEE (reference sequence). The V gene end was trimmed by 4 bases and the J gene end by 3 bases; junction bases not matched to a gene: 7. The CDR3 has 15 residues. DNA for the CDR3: TGTGCCAGCAGCAGCCGGACAGGGGGGGACTACGAGCAGTACTTC. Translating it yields CASSSRTGGDYEQYF.

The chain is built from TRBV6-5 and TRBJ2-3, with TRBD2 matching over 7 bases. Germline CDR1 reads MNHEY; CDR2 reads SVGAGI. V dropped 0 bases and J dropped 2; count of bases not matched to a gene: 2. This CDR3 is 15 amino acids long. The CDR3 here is CASSYSAGDTDTQYF. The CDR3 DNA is TGTGCCAGCAGTTACTCGGCGGGGGACACAGATACGCAGTATTTT.

The CDR3 region has the DNA TGTGCCAGCAGTCCTGGGGGGTTCTATGGCTACACCTTC. Its translation is CASSPGGFYGYTF. The V and J genes are TRBV25-1 and TRBJ1-2; tentative D call: TRBD1 (5 bases). This CDR3 is 13 amino acids long. V gave up 5 bases and J gave up 4 bases, with 11 bases separating them. Germline V gene sequence: CDR1 MGHDK, CDR2 SYGVNS.

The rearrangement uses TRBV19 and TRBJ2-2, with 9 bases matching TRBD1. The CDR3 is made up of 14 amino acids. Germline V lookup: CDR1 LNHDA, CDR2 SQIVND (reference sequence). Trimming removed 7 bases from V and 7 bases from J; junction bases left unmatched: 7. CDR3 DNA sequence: TGTGCCAGTACCCAAACAGGGGGCTTCGGGGAGCTGTTTTTT. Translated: CASTQTGGFGELFF.